One sample yielded the 27 T cell receptor beta chains listed below, sequenced in a study of CD8 T cells in Susac syndrome. The RNA input was about 0.5 to 1 ug, and it was reverse transcribed with random hexamers. TCRdb used MiXCR to reprocess the immunoSEQ multiplex PCR reads, holding one entry per CDR3 protein. Of approximately 150,000 distinct CDR3 sequences in the sample, about 93% were seen once. Sequencing input: CD4+ T cells from PBMCs. The receptor source for this set is a human donor in good health.

The V call is TRBV12-3 or TRBV12-4, the J call TRBJ2-4; unclear D gene. V shed 8 bases and J shed 5 bases, with 16 bases lying between them. The CDR3 has 14 amino acids. The CDR3 reads CASVLVGRQNIQYF. DNA for the CDR3: TGTGCCAGCGTTTTAGTAGGCCGGCAAAACATTCAGTACTTC.

As DNA, the CDR3 is TGCAGCGTTGCGACAGCCATGAACACTGAAGCTTTCTTT. Residues: CSVATAMNTEAFF. The V call is TRBV29-1, the J call TRBJ1-1; a possible D gene is TRBD1 (5 bases). The CDR3 length is 13 residues. Trimming shortened V by 4 bases and J by 0 bases, and 9 bases separated the two germline ends. Germline CDR1 SQVTM, CDR2 ANQGSEA.

This chain joins TRBV6-6 and TRBJ2-5; D gene uncertain. V lost 0 bases to trimming and J lost 2 bases, with 7 bases between them. CDR1 is MNHNY and CDR2 is SVGAGI in the germline V gene (reference sequence). This CDR3 has 14 residues. The CDR3 sequence: CASSYSTRQETQYF. The DNA of the CDR3 is TGTGCCAGCAGTTACTCGACCAGACAAGAGACCCAGTACTTC.

J is TRBJ1-2 and V is TRBV2; D not certain. Deletions cut 6 bases from V and 0 bases from J, with 14 bases between. This CDR3 has 15 amino acids. Germline CDR1 reads SNHLY; CDR2 reads FYNNEI. CDR3 bases: TGTGCCAGCAGCTCCACTAGGGCCCCTAACTATGGCTACACCTTC. Protein product: CASSSTRAPNYGYTF. Looking up the rest from reference TRBV2 and TRBJ1-2 gives the full variable domain: EPEVTQTPSHQVTQMGQEVILRCVPISNHLYFYWYRQILGQKVEFLVSFYNNEISEKSEIFDDQFSVERPDGSNFTLKIRSTKLEDSAMYFCASSSTRAPNYGYTFGSGTRLTVV.

This clonotype was counted a single time. This chain joins TRBV9 and TRBJ2-7, with TRBD2 matching over 7 bases. V trimming: 0 bases; J trimming: 4 bases; junction bases outside the gene matches: 4. Per the germline V gene, CDR1 is SGDLS and CDR2 is YYNGEE. There are 14 residues in the CDR3. As DNA, the CDR3 is TGTGCCAGCAGCGTAGCCCCTAGCGGATACGAGCAGTACTTC. Protein product: CASSVAPSGYEQYF.

J is TRBJ2-5 and V is TRBV20-1; possible D gene TRBD2, 5 bases. Trimming took off 6 bases at V and 4 bases at J, with 12 bases between the two ends. CDR1 DFQATT and CDR2 SNEGSKA come from the germline V gene (reference sequence). The CDR3 has 12 amino acids. CDR3 bases: TGCAGTGCCGGGAACGAGGGAGAGACCCAGTACTTC. This codes for CSAGNEGETQYF.

In this sample, this clonotype turned up once. The rearrangement joins TRBV7-3 to TRBJ2-3, with 7 bases aligning to TRBD1. This CDR3 has 14 amino acids. V gave up 4 bases and J gave up 6 bases; unmatched junction bases: 7. Looked up from germline, CDR1 is SGHTA and CDR2 is FQGTGA. This chain's CDR3 is CASSYNSRGDTQYF. The DNA of the CDR3 is TGTGCCAGCAGCTATAACAGCAGGGGGGATACGCAGTATTTT.

V is TRBV5-4 and J is TRBJ1-6; D is uncertain. In germline, CDR1 is SGHNT, CDR2 YYREEE (reference sequence). CDR3 length equals 13 residues. Trimming pared 0 bases from V and 9 bases from J, leaving 7 bases between. CDR3 in amino acids: CASSLGAGSPLHF. The CDR3 DNA reads TGTGCCAGCAGCTTGGGGGCGGGTTCACCCCTCCACTTT.

The chain uses TRBV19 and TRBJ1-5; no clear D gene. Trimming shortened V by 6 bases and J by 4 bases, and 7 bases separated the two germline ends. The V gene's germline CDR1 is LNHDA and CDR2 SQIVND (reference sequence). The CDR3 loop spans 12 amino acids. CDR3 sequence: CASRPANQPQHF. The DNA for the CDR3 is TGTGCCAGTAGGCCAGCTAATCAGCCCCAGCATTTT.

In this sample, this clonotype turned up once. The rearrangement joins TRBV5-4 to TRBJ2-3; D possibly uses TRBD1 or TRBD2 (6 bases each). V was cut by 2 bases and J by 9 bases, with 22 bases left in between. Per the germline V gene, CDR1 is SGHNT and CDR2 is YYREEE (reference sequence). CDR3 length: 16 residues. For the CDR3, the DNA is TGTGCCAGCAGCTTCCCCACGGGCTTGGGGGCGGGGACGCAGTATTTT. Translating it yields CASSFPTGLGAGTQYF.

The J gene is TRBJ2-1, the V gene TRBV20-1; perhaps TRBD2 as D (6 bases). Germline CDR1 reads DFQATT; CDR2 reads SNEGSKA (reference sequence). Trimming pared 5 bases from V and 5 bases from J, leaving 13 bases between. CDR3 length: 13 residues. This CDR3 is CSASGLSNNEQFF. In DNA form, the CDR3 reads TGCAGTGCTTCCGGACTATCTAACAATGAGCAGTTCTTC.

This clonotype has a handful of counts. The V gene is TRBV12-3 or TRBV12-4, the J gene TRBJ1-4; 7 bases line up with TRBD1. This CDR3 contains 13 residues. With 6 bases clipped from V and 2 bases from J, the junction kept 0 bases outside the gene matches. CDR3 residues: CASRTGTNEKLFF. CDR3 nucleotide sequence: TGTGCCAGCAGGACAGGGACTAATGAAAAACTGTTTTTT.

This sequence joins TRBV20-1 and TRBJ2-1; D is undetermined. Trimming removed 3 bases from V and 4 bases from J, with 13 bases in between. CDR3 length equals 14 residues. Germline V gene data show CDR1 as DFQATT and CDR2 as SNEGSKA (reference sequence). Written as DNA, the CDR3 is TGCAGTGCTAGTCATTCGAAGTTTTACAATGAGCAGTTCTTC. It encodes CSASHSKFYNEQFF.

The V call is TRBV20-1, the J call TRBJ2-3, with 12 bases identical to TRBD2. V was pared by 5 bases and J by 1 base, with 1 base of the junction left unmatched. The germline gives CDR1 DFQATT, CDR2 SNEGSKA (reference sequence). There are 14 residues in the CDR3. Written as DNA, the CDR3 is TGCAGTGCTTGGACTAGCGGGGGCACAGATACGCAGTATTTT. Protein product: CSAWTSGGTDTQYF.

The chain recombines TRBV27 with TRBJ1-2, with 11 bases fitting TRBD1. The germline gives CDR1 MNHEY, CDR2 SMNVEV (reference sequence). The CDR3 extends over 16 amino acids. Trimming cost V 5 bases and J 4 bases; bases outside gene matches: 9. Written as DNA, the CDR3 is TGTGCCAGCAGTGGACAGGGGGCCGCCTTCTTCTATGGCTACACCTTC. Protein sequence: CASSGQGAAFFYGYTF.

The chain recombines TRBV7-3 with TRBJ2-7, with TRBD1 identical over 8 bases. This CDR3 spans 15 amino acids. Trimming removed 4 bases from V and 3 bases from J; junction bases left unmatched: 8. Germline CDR1 SGHTA, CDR2 FQGTGA. The CDR3 bases are TGTGCCAGCAGCTCCGGACAGGGATGGGGCTACGAGCAGTACTTC. This gives the protein CASSSGQGWGYEQYF.

V is TRBV6-1 and J is TRBJ1-3; no clear D gene. Per germline, CDR1 MNHNS and CDR2 SASEGT. V lost 2 bases to trimming and J lost 6 bases, with 5 bases between them. There are 12 residues in the CDR3. DNA for the CDR3: TGTGCCAGCAGTGAACCTGCAAACACCATATATTTT. Amino acid sequence: CASSEPANTIYF.

The chain joins TRBV3-1 to TRBJ2-7, with 8 bases fitting TRBD2. The V gene end was trimmed by 4 bases and the J gene end by 0 bases; junction bases not matched to a gene: 11. Per germline, CDR1 LGHDT and CDR2 YNNKEL (reference sequence). The CDR3 length is 17 residues. CDR3 protein: CASSLKKGRGASYEQYF. DNA of the CDR3: TGTGCCAGCAGCCTTAAGAAGGGGCGGGGGGCCTCCTACGAGCAGTACTTC.

The gene calls are TRBV12-3 or TRBV12-4 and TRBJ2-1; D may be TRBD2 (5 bases). This CDR3 has 13 amino acids. Trimming removed 0 bases at V and 8 bases at J, with 8 bases between. CDR3 region: CASSLAARDEQFF. CDR3 nucleotide sequence: TGTGCCAGCAGTTTAGCGGCGAGGGATGAGCAGTTCTTC.

The V call is TRBV20-1, the J call TRBJ2-1; D uncertain. V lost 0 bases and J lost 4, with 10 bases in between. This CDR3 region has 14 residues. Germline V gene sequence: CDR1 DFQATT, CDR2 SNEGSKA (reference sequence). CDR3 nucleotides: TGCAGTGCTAGAGAGGGTAGAGGTTACAATGAGCAGTTCTTC. Protein product: CSAREGRGYNEQFF.

The chain employs TRBV29-1 and TRBJ2-5, with 8 nucleotides matching TRBD1. The CDR3 runs 14 residues. CDR1 is SQVTM, CDR2 ANQGSEA, per germline. Trimming at V came to 1 base and at J to 5 bases, leaving 6 bases not matched to a gene. CDR3 DNA: TGCAGCGTTGAAGTTTCAGGGGGCCTCGAGACCCAGTACTTC. Protein sequence: CSVEVSGGLETQYF.

The chain links TRBV20-1 to TRBJ2-1; possible D gene TRBD2, 6 bases. The ends were cut back, 3 bases at V and 3 bases at J, with 9 bases in the middle. CDR3 length: 13 residues. The germline V gene has CDR1 DFQATT and CDR2 SNEGSKA (reference sequence). The CDR3 DNA sequence: TGCAGTGCTAGTGGTAGCGGCTACAATGAGCAGTTCTTC. Residues: CSASGSGYNEQFF.

This sequence joins TRBV20-1 and TRBJ1-1; 7 nucleotides match TRBD1. From germline, CDR1 is DFQATT and CDR2 SNEGSKA (reference sequence). The V gene end was trimmed by 6 bases and the J gene end by 0 bases; junction bases not matched to a gene: 7. This CDR3 contains 14 residues. CDR3 DNA sequence: TGCAGTGCAAGGAAAGGGACAGTGAACACTGAAGCTTTCTTT. This encodes CSARKGTVNTEAFF.

The V gene is TRBV4-1, the J gene TRBJ1-6; the D is unclear. Deletions cut 0 bases from V and 6 bases from J, with 9 bases between. This CDR3 region has 15 residues. The germline V gene has CDR1 MGHRA and CDR2 YSYEKL. CDR3: CASSQDPRTNSPLHF. As DNA, the CDR3 is TGCGCCAGCAGCCAAGACCCGAGGACTAATTCACCCCTCCACTTT.

The gene calls are TRBV12-3 or TRBV12-4 and TRBJ2-2; D remains ambiguous. CDR3 length equals 13 residues. V was pared by 2 bases and J by 5 bases, with 6 bases between. In DNA, the CDR3 is TGTGCCAGCAGTTTATGGGGAACCGGGGAGCTGTTTTTT. This translates into CASSLWGTGELFF.

The chain couples TRBV4-1 to TRBJ2-3, with D perhaps given as TRBD1 or TRBD2 (6 bases each). The CDR3 covers 16 residues. Trimming pared 2 bases from V and 4 bases from J, leaving 16 bases between. Germline CDR1 and CDR2: MGHRA and YSYEKL. The CDR3 region is CASSQTTGAQSDTQYF. Written as DNA, the CDR3 is TGCGCCAGCAGCCAAACGACGGGGGCCCAATCAGATACGCAGTATTTT.

The CDR3 sequence: CASSSGQGDSTDTQYF. Written as DNA, the CDR3 is TGCGCCAGCAGCTCAGGACAGGGCGATAGCACAGATACGCAGTATTTT. The rearrangement links TRBV5-1 to TRBJ2-3, with 8 bases identical to TRBD1. The ends lost 3 bases at V and 0 bases at J; junction bases unmatched: 6. The CDR3 spans 16 residues. In germline, CDR1 is SGHRS, CDR2 YFSETQ.